This T cell receptor beta chain was documented in a study of early T cells in non-severe SARS-CoV-2 infection (TCRdb year 2021). The study in broad terms: Bulk RNA from unsorted whole blood was used for TCR sequencing, so alpha and beta chains could not be paired.

A case-control design nested within a healthcare worker cohort in London, UK, was used, with weekly nasopharyngeal swab PCR tests and blood sampling performed. Healthcare workers were recruited between 23 and 31 March 2020, during the week of the UK lockdown, and were followed weekly for up to about 15 weeks. This clonotype occurred a few times. Its specific antigen is unknown. Per-nucleotide qualities are absent, and no much larger clonotype sits a single base away. The investigation overall reported the following: VDJdb matching was skewed toward anti-spike CD8 responses and likely underestimated virus-specific expansions by missing private and CD4 specificities.

Trimming removed 5 bases from V and 4 bases from J, leaving 15 bases between the germline ends. The cysteine opens and the phenylalanine closes a CDR3 of 15 amino acids. Solely the CDR3 DNA is kept, with 45 bases framed from the first base. The germline V gene yields MDHEN for CDR1 and SYDVKM for CDR2. Library creation used 5' RACE. Sequencing relied on a NextSeq 500. To correct for sequencing error and PCR bias, the TCR library protocol tagged individual cDNA molecules with unique molecular identifiers. Both TCR alpha and beta chains were sequenced, and tight co-correlation was observed between alpha and beta sequence abundances in each sample. The authors' pipeline ran thus. Decombinator V4 was used to annotate the V gene, J gene and CDR3 of the TCR sequences. Expanded TCRs were defined as changing significantly between any two time points under a Poisson model with p below 0.0001. TCR abundances were normalised to the total number of TCRs sequenced per sample and expressed as counts per million. TRAV1-2 paired with TRAJ12, TRAJ20 or TRAJ33 defined MAIT TCRs, while TRAV10 paired with TRAJ18 defined iNKT TCRs. VDJdb, accessed 1 November 2021, was searched for CMV, EBV and SARS-CoV-2 annotated TCRs, with TCRs annotated for multiple antigens excluded. TCRdb's own reprocessing of the public reads used fastp at Q25 and MiXCR and kept productive beta chains. Entries that share a CDR3 protein sequence are merged under the most common genes and DNA. TCRdb assigned the V and J calls; the authors' analysis was not used. In this sample the table shows tens of thousands of distinct CDR3 sequences, around 13% of which occur a single time. Jointly, the top ten make up about 6.1% of the sample.

Recombination linked TRBV28 to TRBJ1-3; the D gene cannot be resolved reliably. The sample was whole blood. The sequence came from an adult who was a healthcare worker with PCR-confirmed SARS-CoV-2 infection or an uninfected control (not recorded which). The CDR3 reads CASSEARTPGNTIYF. Here is the DNA: TGTGCCAGCAGTGAGGCCCGGACCCCAGGAAACACCATATATTTT.